This T cell receptor (beta chain) appears in the sequencing data of a study of a mutant IDH1 vaccine in newly diagnosed glioma. Background on the study: Treated patients had a mean age of about 38 years and an approximately 62% male, around 40% female split.

The time point is: week 47, end of study. Each dose of the vaccine consisted of 300 ug of mutant IDH1 20-mer peptide, with topical imiquimod. This table comes from immunoSEQ multiplex PCR, and its TCRdb copy is limited to in-frame clones, with some not included. The profile shows about 34,000 clones, 87% of them singletons. Germline V gene data show CDR1 as MGHDK and CDR2 as SYGVNS. Trimming took 10 bases from V and 6 from J, leaving 16 bases between them. CDR3 length equals 12 residues. Remarks on this clone: Antigen unknown.

Sample: PBMCs, taken from a glioma patient whose treatment included an IDH1 peptide vaccine. The sequence was obtained from a woman aged 25 to 39 with glioma. This chain uses TRBV25-1 with TRBJ2-7; D is unresolved. CDR3 protein: CATRISEGEQYF. The CDR3 region has the DNA TGTGCCACCCGAATCTCTGAAGGCGAGCAGTACTTC.